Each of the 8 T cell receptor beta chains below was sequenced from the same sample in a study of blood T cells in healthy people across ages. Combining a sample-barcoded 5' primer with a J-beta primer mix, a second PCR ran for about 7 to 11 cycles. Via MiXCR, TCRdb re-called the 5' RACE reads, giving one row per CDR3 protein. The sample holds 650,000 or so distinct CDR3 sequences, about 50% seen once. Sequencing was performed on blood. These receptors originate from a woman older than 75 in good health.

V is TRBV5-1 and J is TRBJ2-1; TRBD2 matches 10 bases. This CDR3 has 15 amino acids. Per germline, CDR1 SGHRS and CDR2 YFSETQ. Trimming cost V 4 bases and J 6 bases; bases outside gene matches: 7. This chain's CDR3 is CASSLLAGATNEQFF. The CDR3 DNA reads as TGCGCCAGCAGCCTGCTAGCGGGAGCTACCAATGAGCAGTTCTTC. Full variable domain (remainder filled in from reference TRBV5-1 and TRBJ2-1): KAGVTQTPRYLIKTRGQQVTLSCSPISGHRSVSWYQQTPGQGLQFLFEYFSETQRNKGNFPGRFSGRQFSNSRSEMNVSTLELGDSALYLCASSLLAGATNEQFFGPGTRLTVL.

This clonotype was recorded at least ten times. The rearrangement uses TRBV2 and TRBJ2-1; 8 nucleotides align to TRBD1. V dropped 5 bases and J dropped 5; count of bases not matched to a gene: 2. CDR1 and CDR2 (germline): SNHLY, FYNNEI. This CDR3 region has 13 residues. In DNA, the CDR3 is TGTGCCAGCAGTCGGGACAGGAACAATGAGCAGTTCTTC. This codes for CASSRDRNNEQFF.

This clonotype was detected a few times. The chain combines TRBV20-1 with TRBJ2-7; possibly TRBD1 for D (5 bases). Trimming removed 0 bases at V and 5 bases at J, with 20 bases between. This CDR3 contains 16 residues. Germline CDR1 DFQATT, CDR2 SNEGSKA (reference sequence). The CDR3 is CSARDRKGNGMDEQYF. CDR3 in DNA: TGCAGTGCTAGAGATCGTAAGGGGAACGGTATGGACGAGCAGTACTTC.

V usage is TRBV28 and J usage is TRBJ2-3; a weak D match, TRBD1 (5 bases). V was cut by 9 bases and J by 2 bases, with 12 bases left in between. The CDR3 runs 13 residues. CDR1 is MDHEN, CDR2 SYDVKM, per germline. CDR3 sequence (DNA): TGTGCCAGTATCGACAGAACCACAGATACGCAGTATTTT. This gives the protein CASIDRTTDTQYF. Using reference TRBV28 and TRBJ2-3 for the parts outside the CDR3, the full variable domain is DVKVTQSSRYLVKRTGEKVFLECVQDMDHENMFWYRQDPGLGLRLIYFSYDVKMKEKGDIPEGYSVSREKKERFSLILESASTNQTSMYLCASIDRTTDTQYFGPGTRLTVL.

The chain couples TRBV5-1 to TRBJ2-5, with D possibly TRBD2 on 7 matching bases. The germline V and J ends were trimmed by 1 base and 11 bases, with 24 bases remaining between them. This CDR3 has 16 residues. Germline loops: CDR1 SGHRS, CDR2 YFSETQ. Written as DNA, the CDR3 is TGCGCCAGCAGCTTGAAGGGGGACTACTACGGCAATGAGCAGTACTTC. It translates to CASSLKGDYYGNEQYF.

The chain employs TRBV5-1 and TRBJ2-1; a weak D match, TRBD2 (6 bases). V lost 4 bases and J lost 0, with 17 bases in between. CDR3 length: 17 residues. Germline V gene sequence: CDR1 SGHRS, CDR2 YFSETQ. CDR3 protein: CASSTGTGLTSYNEQFF. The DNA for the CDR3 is TGCGCCAGCAGCACGGGGACTGGCCTTACCTCCTACAATGAGCAGTTCTTC.

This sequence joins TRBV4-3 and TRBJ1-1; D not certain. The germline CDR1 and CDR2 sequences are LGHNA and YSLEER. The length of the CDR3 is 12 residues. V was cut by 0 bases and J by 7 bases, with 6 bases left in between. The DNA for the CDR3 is TGCGCCAGCAGCCAAGATTGGGGTGAAGCTTTCTTT. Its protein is CASSQDWGEAFF.

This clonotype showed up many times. The CDR3 sequence is CSASSSVYTDTQYF. Written as DNA, the CDR3 is TGCAGTGCTAGTTCATCGGTTTACACAGATACGCAGTATTTT. V gene TRBV20-1 combines with J gene TRBJ2-3; D unclear. Trimming removed 3 bases at V and 2 bases at J, with 12 bases between. Germline V gene data show CDR1 as DFQATT and CDR2 as SNEGSKA (reference sequence). CDR3 length: 14 residues.